This passage covers 27 T cell receptor beta chains from one sample sequenced in a study of CD8 T cells in Susac syndrome. It was with random hexamers that roughly 0.5 to 1 ug RNA was reverse transcribed. TCRdb analysed the immunoSEQ multiplex PCR reads with MiXCR anew, one entry per CDR3 protein. The data show roughly 250,000 distinct CDR3 sequences, 96% seen once. The sample was CD4+ T cells from PBMCs. These receptors came from a human donor with Susac syndrome.

This rearrangement joins TRBV27 to TRBJ2-1, with 12 bases fitting TRBD2. The CDR3 runs 16 residues. Germline loops: CDR1 MNHEY, CDR2 SMNVEV (reference sequence). Germline trimming cut 8 bases from V and 3 bases from J; bases unmatched to any gene: 8. Written as DNA, the CDR3 is TGTGCCAGCTCCATGCCGGGACTAGCGGGCTACAATGAGCAGTTCTTC. Protein sequence: CASSMPGLAGYNEQFF.

The V and J genes are TRBV3-1 and TRBJ2-7; 9 positions agree with TRBD1. Trimming removed 6 bases from V and 6 bases from J; junction bases left unmatched: 9. CDR1 and CDR2 from the germline V gene are LGHDT and YNNKEL (reference sequence). The CDR3 consists of 14 residues. The CDR3 sequence is CASRRGTGRSEQYF. For the CDR3, the DNA is TGTGCCAGCAGACGTGGGACAGGGAGAAGCGAGCAGTACTTC.

V gene TRBV5-4 combines with J gene TRBJ2-3; 9 bases align to TRBD1. Germline V CDR1 and CDR2: SGHNT, YYREEE (reference sequence). The CDR3 consists of 15 residues. Unmatched junction bases numbered 13, after V lost 4 bases and J lost 10 bases. The CDR3 DNA reads TGTGCCAGCAGCCCGGGACAGGGAAGCACAGGGGCGCAGTATTTT. It encodes CASSPGQGSTGAQYF.

This CDR3 is CASSLITGNPNGYTF. CDR3 coding DNA: TGTGCCAGCAGTTTAATTACTGGGAATCCTAATGGCTACACCTTC. This chain uses TRBV12-3 or TRBV12-4 with TRBJ1-2; D gene unclear. Trimming took 2 bases from V and 6 from J, leaving 16 bases between them. This CDR3 has 15 residues.

The chain couples TRBV11-3 to TRBJ2-7; 7 bases fit TRBD1. Germline assignment: CDR1 SGHNT and CDR2 YENEEA. V lost 0 bases, J lost 3 bases, and 5 bases stayed unmatched. The CDR3 spans 15 residues. CDR3 region: CASSLDSSGGYEQYF. In DNA, the CDR3 is TGTGCCAGCAGCTTAGATAGCTCAGGGGGCTACGAGCAGTACTTC.

The rearrangement links TRBV19 to TRBJ2-1, with 9 bases matching TRBD2. Trimming cost V 3 bases and J 8 bases; bases outside gene matches: 8. The CDR3 runs 15 residues. Germline CDR1 and CDR2: LNHDA and SQIVND (reference sequence). The CDR3 nucleotides read TGTGCCAGTAGTATGGGAAATAGCGGGAGAGATGAGCAGTTCTTC. This sequence encodes CASSMGNSGRDEQFF.

V is TRBV29-1 and J is TRBJ2-3; the match to TRBD2 covers 12 bases. Germline assignment: CDR1 SQVTM and CDR2 ANQGSEA. Losses at the gene ends were 6 bases for V and 2 bases for J; bases not matched to a gene: 15. This CDR3 spans 18 amino acids. The CDR3 bases are TGCAGCGTCGGACTAGCGGGACGCCCCGGAGAGAACACAGATACGCAGTATTTT. Translating it yields CSVGLAGRPGENTDTQYF.

The V call is TRBV12-3 or TRBV12-4, the J call TRBJ2-5; no clear D gene. The germline V and J ends were trimmed by 3 bases and 0 bases, with 5 bases remaining between them. This CDR3 is built from 13 residues. The CDR3 DNA reads TGTGCCAGCAGTTTCTCTAACCAAGAGACCCAGTACTTC. It codes for CASSFSNQETQYF.

This clonotype occurred once. V and J are TRBV29-1 and TRBJ1-1; perhaps TRBD1 as D (6 bases). The germline CDR1 and CDR2 sequences are SQVTM and ANQGSEA. Trimming left V 6 bases short and J 4 bases short, with 18 bases between. The CDR3 contains 14 residues. The CDR3 sequence is CSVRAFEQGTEAFF. For the CDR3, the DNA is TGCAGCGTGCGGGCCTTCGAACAGGGCACTGAAGCTTTCTTT. Full variable domain (remainder filled in from reference TRBV29-1 and TRBJ1-1): SAVISQKPSRDICQRGTSLTIQCQVDSQVTMMFWYRQQPGQSLTLIATANQGSEATYESGFVIDKFPISRPNLTFSTLTVSNMSPEDSSIYLCSVRAFEQGTEAFFGQGTRLTVV.

The chain has TRBV7-9 and TRBJ1-1; 9 bases are shared with TRBD1. CDR3 length equals 15 residues. The ends lost 5 bases at V and 6 bases at J; junction bases unmatched: 10. Germline lookup yields CDR1 SEHNR and CDR2 FQNEAQ (reference sequence). The CDR3 sequence is CASSAMGQGGAEAFF. The CDR3, as DNA: TGTGCCAGCAGCGCCATGGGACAGGGAGGCGCTGAAGCTTTCTTT.

The chain uses TRBV29-1 and TRBJ2-1; 14 bases map to TRBD2. Germline-derived CDR1 and CDR2 are SQVTM and ANQGSEA. The CDR3 is made up of 17 amino acids. V gave up 7 bases and J gave up 7 bases; unmatched junction bases: 15. CDR3 coding DNA: TGCAGCGGTAACGGGCGCAGTGGACTAGCGGGAGGTAATGAGCAGTTCTTC. It yields the protein CSGNGRSGLAGGNEQFF.

The gene calls are TRBV15 and TRBJ2-2; D is possibly TRBD1 (6 bases). With 5 bases removed from V and 2 bases from J, the gap between germline ends came to 9 bases. The CDR3 has 14 residues. Per germline, CDR1 LNHNV and CDR2 YYDKDF (reference sequence). CDR3 loop: CATSRRGNTGELFF. The CDR3 bases are TGTGCCACCAGCCGCAGGGGAAACACCGGGGAGCTGTTTTTT.

The V and J genes are TRBV4-1 and TRBJ2-7; maybe TRBD2 (6 bases). The CDR3 is 13 residues long. Looked up from germline, CDR1 is MGHRA and CDR2 is YSYEKL. Trimming cost V 5 bases and J 4 bases, with 12 bases left between them. Written as DNA, the CDR3 is TGCGCCAGCAGCTCCCCCCGGGGGTACGAGCAGTACTTC. Its protein product is CASSSPRGYEQYF.

The chain has TRBV20-1 and TRBJ2-1; 13 nucleotides agree with TRBD2. Germline V gene sequence: CDR1 DFQATT, CDR2 SNEGSKA (reference sequence). The CDR3 consists of 17 residues. The V segment lost 3 bases and the J segment 0 bases; nucleotides outside the gene matches: 5. Here the CDR3 reads CSASGLAGASSYNEQFF. The DNA of the CDR3 is TGCAGTGCTAGTGGACTAGCGGGGGCAAGCTCCTACAATGAGCAGTTCTTC.

The chain couples TRBV2 to TRBJ2-7; D unclear. The V and J ends lost 4 bases and 6 bases respectively, with 13 bases between them. CDR3 length: 13 residues. CDR1 and CDR2 (germline): SNHLY, FYNNEI. As DNA, the CDR3 is TGTGCCAGCAGTGGTGAGAGACGGGCCGAGCAGTACTTC. This sequence encodes CASSGERRAEQYF.

This chain uses TRBV9 with TRBJ2-1; no definite D call. Germline loops: CDR1 SGDLS, CDR2 YYNGEE. Between the trimmed V and J ends, which lost 4 bases and 6 bases, there was a span of 11 bases. The CDR3 is 13 amino acids. The CDR3 protein is CASSPPWGNEQFF. CDR3 sequence (DNA): TGTGCCAGCAGCCCCCCGTGGGGCAATGAGCAGTTCTTC.

V is TRBV28 and J is TRBJ1-1, with a weak D call TRBD1 (5 bases). Germline CDR1 is MDHEN and CDR2 is SYDVKM. V was cut by 5 bases and J by 1 base, with 11 bases left in between. The CDR3 length is 14 residues. CDR3 sequence reads: CASSGLGGNTEAFF. In DNA form, the CDR3 reads TGTGCCAGCAGTGGGTTGGGGGGGAACACTGAAGCTTTCTTT.

The chain employs TRBV3-1 and TRBJ1-2; TRBD1 matches 7 bases. Trimming cost V 6 bases and J 3 bases; bases outside gene matches: 1. The CDR3 has 12 residues. Germline V lookup: CDR1 LGHDT, CDR2 YNNKEL (reference sequence). CDR3 protein: CASSQGDYGYTF. Here the CDR3 DNA reads TGTGCCAGCAGTCAGGGGGACTATGGCTACACCTTC.

The rearrangement links TRBV29-1 to TRBJ2-3; no clear D gene. Trimming shortened V by 5 bases and J by 7 bases, and 7 bases separated the two germline ends. The CDR3 runs to 10 residues. The germline gives CDR1 SQVTM, CDR2 ANQGSEA. The CDR3 DNA sequence: TGCAGCGTTTCGGGCTATACGCAGTATTTT. This gives the protein CSVSGYTQYF.

This rearrangement joins TRBV2 to TRBJ2-1; 9 bases are shared with TRBD2. The CDR3 loop spans 14 amino acids. Trimming removed 1 base from V and 10 bases from J; junction bases left unmatched: 5. The germline V gene has CDR1 SNHLY and CDR2 FYNNEI. The CDR3 protein is CASSEEAGGGEQFF. The CDR3 DNA sequence: TGTGCCAGCAGTGAAGAAGCGGGAGGTGGGGAGCAGTTCTTC.

This clonotype was seen once. The chain links TRBV10-3 to TRBJ2-5; D is unclear. Deletions cut 6 bases from V and 1 base from J, with 6 bases between. This CDR3 contains 12 residues. The germline V gene has CDR1 ENHRY and CDR2 SYGVKD. The CDR3 is CAISSFQETQYF. CDR3 DNA: TGTGCCATCAGCTCCTTCCAAGAGACCCAGTACTTC.

J is TRBJ1-1 and V is TRBV29-1; D not resolved. V gave up 4 bases and J gave up 0 bases, with 12 bases separating them. Germline V lookup: CDR1 SQVTM, CDR2 ANQGSEA. The CDR3 length is 14 residues. CDR3 protein: CSVGMSAMNTEAFF. The CDR3 nucleotides are TGCAGCGTTGGGATGAGTGCCATGAACACTGAAGCTTTCTTT.

The chain carries TRBV29-1 and TRBJ1-5, with unresolved D. The CDR3 has 14 residues. Deletions cut 0 bases from V and 6 bases from J, with 12 bases between. Germline V CDR1 and CDR2: SQVTM, ANQGSEA. CDR3 sequence reads: CSVEDRVAGQPQHF. Here the CDR3 DNA reads TGCAGCGTTGAAGATAGGGTCGCAGGTCAGCCCCAGCATTTT.

The V call is TRBV12-3 or TRBV12-4, the J call TRBJ2-7; no clear D gene. Deletions cut 4 bases from V and 4 bases from J, with 8 bases between. This CDR3 spans 12 amino acids. The CDR3 region is CASSSFGYEQYF. CDR3 sequence (DNA): TGTGCCAGCAGTTCCTTCGGGTACGAGCAGTACTTC.

CDR3 DNA sequence: TGCAGTGCCCCCCCGGGCGGAGGGGCAGATACGCAGTATTTT. It translates to CSAPPGGGADTQYF. This chain connects TRBV20-1 to TRBJ2-3; possible D gene TRBD2, 6 bases. Germline-derived CDR1 and CDR2 are DFQATT and SNEGSKA (reference sequence). V gave up 6 bases and J gave up 4 bases, with 17 bases separating them. The CDR3 totals 14 residues.

V and J are TRBV3-1 and TRBJ2-1; 9 bases line up with TRBD2. Germline V CDR1 and CDR2: LGHDT, YNNKEL (reference sequence). V was clipped by 1 base and J by 8 bases; unmatched bases: 6. This CDR3 has 15 residues. This chain's CDR3 is CASSQGLAGRHEQFF. In DNA, the CDR3 is TGTGCCAGCAGCCAAGGTCTAGCGGGAAGACATGAGCAGTTCTTC.

The gene calls are TRBV6-1 and TRBJ1-2; possibly TRBD1 for D (6 bases). CDR1 is MNHNS, CDR2 SASEGT, per germline. The CDR3 loop spans 16 amino acids. V dropped 6 bases and J dropped 7 bases, with 24 bases sitting between them. The CDR3 region has the DNA TGTGCCAGCAGCCAAGGGGGAGGGCTGGTCTTCCGTGGCTACACCTTC. Translated: CASSQGGGLVFRGYTF.